The clone carrying this TCR beta chain appeared a single time. Its antigen is undetermined. This sample is drawn from a study of T cell repertoires in cytomegalovirus infection. Study background: Matching HLA type and CMV infection were both indicated by public TCR beta signatures.

Whole-study results and caveats: Cumulative public TCR beta family frequency identified CMV carriers with the relevant HLA. Dominant in the ex vivo response were TCR beta clonotypes restricted by HLA-C and specific for CMV.

The V end was cut by 5 bases, the J end by 3 bases, with 17 bases between. This CDR3 has 15 residues. In TCRdb, the reads were re-called with MiXCR into one record per CDR3 protein. Found here are fewer than 200,000 distinct CDR3 sequences, about 20% of them singletons; the top ten hold roughly 2.9%. This sequence originates from a human donor in good health (CMV status not recorded). Some clones in this sample may be carry-over from other donors' samples. The chain joins TRBV12-3 or TRBV12-4 to TRBJ2-7; D may be TRBD1 or TRBD2 (5 bases each). The sample taken for sequencing was PBMCs. The CDR3 DNA follows: TGTGCCAGCAGTCCCCGGGGCAGGGTGAGCTACGAGCAGTACTTC. Its protein is CASSPRGRVSYEQYF.